Listed below are T cell receptor beta chains from one sample, sequenced in a study of CD8 T cells in ankylosing spondylitis. TCRdb reprocessed the 5' RACE reads via MiXCR and lists one record per CDR3 protein. The sample lists around 340,000 distinct CDR3 sequences, about 20% occurring once. The sequenced sample consisted of blood, either unsorted or a sorted T cell fraction (not recorded which). The receptors were gathered from a male donor with ankylosing spondylitis or in good health (not recorded which). Both conserved end residues are part of each CDR3. The order of the fields is clone size, V gene, J gene, D gene, CDR3 protein, CDR3 DNA. A D gene is named only where the DNA matches it firmly. Some rows mark clone size as missing; the rest say once, few, many or name a class of expanded clone.

.	TRBV2	TRBJ2-3	.	CASSESGLVTDTQYF	TGTGCCAGCAGTGAATCTGGGCTTGTAACAGATACGCAGTATTTT
.	TRBV5-5	TRBJ2-2	.	CASSFRVVETGELFF	TGTGCCAGCAGCTTTAGGGTGGTGGAGACCGGGGAGCTGTTTTTT
few	TRBV5-1	TRBJ1-2	.	CASRPAGLEYGYTF	TGCGCCAGCAGACCCGCGGGACTGGAATATGGCTACACCTTC
.	TRBV24-1	TRBJ2-1	TRBD1	CATSGDRDSYNEQFF	TGTGCCACCAGTGGTGACAGGGACTCCTACAATGAGCAGTTCTTC
.	TRBV14	TRBJ2-7	.	CASSLAAVVDEQYF	TGTGCCAGCAGCTTGGCGGCGGTGGTTGACGAGCAGTACTTC
few	TRBV7-6	TRBJ2-7	.	CASSLGAVSEYEQYF	TGTGCCAGCAGCTTAGGGGCAGTCTCTGAGTACGAGCAGTACTTC
.	TRBV1	TRBJ2-7	.	CTSSQGEGLNEQYF	TGCACCAGCAGCCAAGGGGAGGGTCTCAACGAGCAGTACTTC
few	TRBV12-3/TRBV12-4	TRBJ2-7	.	CASSSTTYEQYF	TGTGCCAGCAGTTCGACAACCTACGAGCAGTACTTC
many	TRBV4-2	TRBJ1-6	.	CASSQGQATLSYNSPLHF	TGTGCCAGCAGCCAAGGACAGGCAACTCTCTCCTATAATTCACCCCTCCACTTT
few	TRBV12-3/TRBV12-4	TRBJ2-2	.	CASSFMEGGRSGLFF	TGTGCCAGCAGTTTCATGGAGGGAGGACGGTCGGGGCTGTTTTTT
.	TRBV6-1	TRBJ2-5	.	CASSMGAGGRDWETQYF	TGTGCCAGCAGTATGGGTGCCGGGGGCAGGGATTGGGAGACCCAGTACTTC
many	TRBV11-2	TRBJ2-7	.	CASSWDGVTPSGEQYF	TGTGCCAGCAGCTGGGATGGTGTGACCCCCTCGGGGGAGCAGTACTTC
many	TRBV7-9	TRBJ2-7	.	CASSQAGYEQYF	TGTGCCAGCAGCCAGGCGGGCTACGAGCAGTACTTC
.	TRBV4-1	TRBJ2-7	.	CASSQEARLTGMDEQYF	TGCGCCAGCAGCCAAGAGGCACGCCTAACCGGAATGGACGAGCAGTACTTC
.	TRBV20-1	TRBJ2-7	TRBD1	CSAWEDRGLTYEQYF	TGCAGTGCCTGGGAAGACAGGGGGCTGACCTACGAGCAGTACTTC
few	TRBV12-3/TRBV12-4	TRBJ2-2	TRBD1	CASIPWTGGTGELFF	TGTGCCAGCATTCCCTGGACAGGGGGGACCGGGGAGCTGTTTTTT
.	TRBV27	TRBJ2-1	TRBD1	CASSWTGGYEQFF	TGTGCCAGCAGTTGGACAGGGGGGTATGAGCAGTTCTTC
.	TRBV29-1	TRBJ2-7	.	CSAMGYEQYF	TGCAGCGCGATGGGGTACGAGCAGTACTTC
.	TRBV7-9	TRBJ2-7	TRBD1	CASSPPTGGYEQYF	TGTGCCAGCAGCCCGCCGACAGGGGGCTACGAGCAGTACTTC
.	TRBV18	TRBJ2-1	.	CASSPRGFREQFF	TGTGCCAGCTCACCAAGGGGTTTTCGTGAGCAGTTCTTC
.	TRBV4-1	TRBJ2-5	.	CASRATGSETQYF	TGCGCCAGCAGGGCAACAGGGTCAGAGACCCAGTACTTC
few	TRBV6-5	TRBJ2-3	TRBD2	CASSYSLAGGLTDTQYF	TGTGCCAGCAGTTACTCGTTAGCGGGGGGCCTCACAGATACGCAGTATTTT
many	TRBV12-3/TRBV12-4	TRBJ2-7	.	CASSPGPSLEQYF	TGTGCCAGCAGTCCCGGACCGTCTCTCGAGCAGTACTTC
few	TRBV7-9	TRBJ2-1	.	CASSLAGASYNEQFF	TGTGCCAGCAGCTTAGCGGGGGCCTCCTACAATGAGCAGTTCTTC
.	TRBV12-3/TRBV12-4	TRBJ1-2	TRBD1	CASSPYRTGWGGYTF	TGTGCCAGCTCCCCCTATCGGACAGGGTGGGGTGGCTACACCTTC
.	TRBV6-1	TRBJ2-3	TRBD1	CATRDRANTDTQYF	TGTGCCACCAGGGACAGGGCAAACACAGATACGCAGTATTTT
few	TRBV7-8	TRBJ2-1	TRBD2	CASSLGTSGGALLEQFF	TGTGCCAGCAGCTTAGGAACTAGCGGGGGGGCCCTACTTGAGCAGTTCTTC
.	TRBV12-3/TRBV12-4	TRBJ2-7	TRBD2	CASSDSGLSYEQYF	TGTGCCAGCAGTGATAGCGGGCTCTCCTACGAGCAGTACTTC
many	TRBV25-1	TRBJ1-2	.	CASSEYILPTNYGYTF	TGTGCCAGCAGTGAATATATTCTTCCAACTAACTATGGCTACACCTTC
few	TRBV12-3/TRBV12-4	TRBJ1-1	.	CASSLAWEGGSEAFF	TGTGCCAGCAGTTTAGCGTGGGAGGGGGGGAGTGAAGCTTTCTTT
.	TRBV20-1	TRBJ2-7	.	CSARPADYEQYF	TGCAGTGCTAGACCGGCGGACTACGAGCAGTACTTC
.	TRBV2	TRBJ2-1	TRBD1	CASSGTGTNEQFF	TGTGCCAGCAGTGGGACAGGGACCAATGAGCAGTTCTTC
many	TRBV10-3	TRBJ2-6	.	CAISDSSSGANVLTF	TGTGCCATCAGTGATTCCAGCTCTGGGGCCAACGTCCTGACTTTC
many	TRBV12-3/TRBV12-4	TRBJ2-3	.	CASRDIQGQPDTQYF	TGTGCCAGCAGAGACATACAGGGTCAACCAGATACGCAGTATTTT
.	TRBV5-1	TRBJ2-3	.	CASSLDGGITDTQYF	TGCGCCAGCAGCTTGGATGGGGGAATCACAGATACGCAGTATTTT
many	TRBV12-3/TRBV12-4	TRBJ2-1	TRBD2	CASSLGTSDGNEQFF	TGTGCCAGCAGTTTAGGGACTAGCGATGGTAATGAGCAGTTCTTC
few	TRBV7-9	TRBJ2-7	.	CASSKGSAPYF	TGTGCCAGCAGCAAAGGGTCTGCCCCGTACTTC
.	TRBV4-1	TRBJ2-1	TRBD1	CASSRQGNNEQFF	TGCGCCAGCAGCCGACAGGGGAACAATGAGCAGTTCTTC